This is a list of T cell receptor beta chains from one sample in a study of T cell clones after liver transplantation. The table came from immunoSEQ multiplex PCR; TCRdb's copy has only in-frame clones and leaves some out. The sample consists of roughly 100,000 clones, 80% to 85% of them appearing once. The input for sequencing was CD4+ T cells from blood, taken before liver transplant. All receptors come from a human donor who received a liver transplant. Both conserved end residues are part of each CDR3. Fields, in order: CDR3 length, J gene, V gene, clone size, D gene, CDR3 protein, CDR3 DNA. D genes are given only for firm matches. Size tells how often a clone was seen (once, few, many) or the class of an expanded clone, and some rows leave it out.

>14|TRBJ1-1|TRBV19|NA|NA
CASSMAGRNTEAFF
TGTGCCAGTAGTATGGCCGGGAGGAACACTGAAGCTTTCTTT
>11|TRBJ2-2|TRBV29-1|once|NA
CSVEDPGELFF
TGCAGCGTTGAGGATCCCGGGGAGCTGTTTTTT
>15|TRBJ1-2|TRBV19|NA|NA
CASSTSRTAHYGYTF
TGTGCCAGTAGTACCTCTCGGACAGCTCACTATGGCTACACCTTC
>14|TRBJ2-1|TRBV7-3|NA|TRBD1
CASNPTGTNNEQFF
TGTGCCAGCAACCCGACAGGGACCAACAATGAGCAGTTCTTC
>15|TRBJ2-1|TRBV6-1|NA|NA
CASSGLRADLNEQFF
TGTGCCAGCAGTGGACTAAGGGCAGATCTTAATGAGCAGTTCTTC
>16|TRBJ2-7|TRBV6-1|medium-sized|NA
CASSGSAAGGTYEQYF
TGTGCCAGCAGTGGGTCTGCGGCAGGGGGGACCTACGAGCAGTACTTC
>13|TRBJ2-2|TRBV28|once|NA
CASSFLGAEELFF
TGTGCCAGCAGTTTTCTGGGGGCGGAGGAGCTGTTTTTT
>10|TRBJ1-1|TRBV6-6|NA|NA
CATYGTEAFF
TGTGCCACCTACGGCACTGAAGCTTTCTTT
>12|TRBJ2-1|TRBV7-9|few|NA
CASSFWNDEQFF
TGTGCCAGCAGCTTCTGGAATGATGAGCAGTTCTTC
>14|TRBJ2-5|TRBV15|NA|NA
CATSSTGRWGTQYF
TGTGCCACCAGCAGCACAGGGCGTTGGGGTACCCAGTACTTC
>11|TRBJ1-1|TRBV30|NA|NA
CAWKGDLEAFF
TGTGCCTGGAAGGGGGACTTGGAAGCTTTCTTT
>13|TRBJ2-5|TRBV7-2|once|NA
CASSLGQGETQYF
TGTGCCAGCAGCTTAGGGCAGGGAGAGACCCAGTACTTC
>16|TRBJ1-2|TRBV7-2|NA|TRBD1
CASSSWDRGRSRGYTF
TGTGCCAGCAGCTCCTGGGACAGGGGCCGGTCGAGGGGCTACACCTTC
>15|TRBJ2-1|TRBV7-3|NA|TRBD2
CASSLKAGGPNEQFF
TGTGCCAGCAGCTTAAAGGCGGGAGGGCCCAATGAGCAGTTCTTC
>15|TRBJ2-7|TRBV6-5|NA|TRBD2
CASTTGLAVYYEQYF
TGTGCCAGCACTACTGGACTAGCGGTATACTACGAGCAGTACTTC
>16|TRBJ1-6|TRBV6-5|NA|NA
CASSYWGAANNSPLHF
TGTGCCAGCAGTTACTGGGGGGCGGCGAATAATTCACCCCTCCACTTT
>14|TRBJ2-7|TRBV6-5|few|NA
CASRLQGGKREQYF
TGTGCCAGCAGACTACAGGGAGGTAAACGCGAGCAGTACTTC
>15|TRBJ2-1|TRBV14|NA|NA
CASSQPPVSYNEQFF
TGTGCCAGCAGCCAACCGCCCGTCTCCTACAATGAGCAGTTCTTC
>14|TRBJ2-4|TRBV7-9|NA|NA
CASSLDGTRNIQYF
TGTGCCAGCAGCCTGGACGGCACCCGGAACATTCAGTACTTC
>23|TRBJ2-1|TRBV21-1|NA|NA
CASGRFGARRVLAGGSPSNEQFF
TGTGCCAGTGGGCGGTTCGGGGCAAGGAGGGTGCTAGCGGGAGGGTCTCCGAGCAATGAGCAGTTCTTC
>14|TRBJ1-2|TRBV7-2|NA|TRBD1
CASSDWTGLYGYTF
TGTGCCAGCAGCGATTGGACAGGTCTTTATGGCTACACCTTC
>15|TRBJ2-7|TRBV4-2|NA|NA
CASSQDGHISYEQYF
TGTGCCAGCAGCCAAGATGGACATATCTCCTACGAGCAGTACTTC
>17|TRBJ1-2|TRBV4-2|NA|NA
CASSQDIEARPGGGYTF
TGTGCCAGCAGCCAAGATATTGAGGCCCGACCTGGAGGTGGCTACACCTTC
>15|TRBJ1-4|TRBV7-2|NA|NA
CASSLALGNNEKLFF
TGTGCCAGCAGCTTAGCGCTCGGCAATAATGAAAAACTGTTTTTT
>13|TRBJ2-7|TRBV7-3|NA|NA
CASSSQGLGEQYF
TGTGCCAGCAGCTCTCAGGGATTAGGCGAGCAGTACTTC
>14|TRBJ1-1|TRBV7-3|NA|NA
CASSQQSGNTEAFF
TGTGCCAGCAGCCAACAGTCGGGAAACACTGAAGCTTTCTTT
>12|TRBJ1-5|TRBV9|NA|NA
CASSVVTWSQHF
TGTGCCAGCAGCGTAGTAACATGGTCCCAGCATTTT
>14|TRBJ1-2|TRBV11-2|NA|TRBD1
CASSSGQGAQGYTF
TGTGCCAGCAGCTCGGGACAGGGGGCTCAAGGCTACACCTTC
>12|TRBJ2-2|TRBV29-1|NA|NA
CSGGRNTGELFF
TGCAGCGGAGGACGGAACACCGGGGAGCTGTTTTTT
>12|TRBJ1-1|TRBV6-6|NA|NA
CASSTRDTEAFF
TGTGCCAGCAGCACCAGGGACACTGAAGCTTTCTTT
>11|TRBJ2-5|TRBV2|NA|NA
CASGQKETQYF
TGTGCCAGCGGACAGAAAGAGACCCAGTACTTC
>19|TRBJ1-5|TRBV19|NA|NA
CASSPKGPGRGDGNQPQHF
TGTGCCAGTAGTCCAAAGGGCCCGGGGAGGGGCGATGGCAATCAGCCCCAGCATTTT
>13|TRBJ2-5|TRBV4-2|NA|NA
CASSQVQQETQYF
TGTGCCAGCAGCCAAGTACAGCAAGAGACCCAGTACTTC
>14|TRBJ2-5|TRBV25-1|NA|TRBD1
CASSFHRGRETQYF
TGTGCCAGCAGCTTCCACAGGGGGCGAGAGACCCAGTACTTC
>16|TRBJ2-2|TRBV4-2|NA|NA
CASSQDSGIRTGELFF
TGTGCCAGCAGCCAAGATTCGGGGATCCGGACCGGGGAGCTGTTTTTT
>13|TRBJ1-5|TRBV7-3|few|NA
CASSLRPGQPQHF
TGTGCCAGCAGCTTAAGGCCTGGGCAGCCCCAGCATTTT